The clone carrying this T cell receptor beta chain was found a few times. This sample is part of a study of blood T cell repertoires in COVID-19. Study overall: Whether acute or convalescent, the COVID-19 samples came from the United States, Italy and Spain. From T cells, B-cell-depleted T cells, or PBMCs came the material, which was cDNA or gDNA.

Under the authors' procedure: Counts of nucleated cells, estimated from reference gene primer amplification, were obtained. Repertoires were generated with immunoSEQ multiplex PCR, while TCRdb's copy carries only in-frame clones and drops some. That table supplies the V and J calls and clone size; D and trimming were determined from the DNA. The data hold about 220,000 clones, with roughly 84% observed a single time. The CDR3 is made up of 13 amino acids. Per germline, CDR1 SGHRS and CDR2 YFSETQ. V dropped 2 bases and J dropped 4; count of bases not matched to a gene: 2. The source of this sequence is an elderly woman with acute or convalescent COVID-19. Material: peripheral blood. This chain connects TRBV5-1 to TRBJ1-1; 7 nucleotides agree with TRBD1. The CDR3 DNA is TGCGCCAGCAGCTTAGACAGGGCCACTGAAGCTTTCTTT. Encoded protein: CASSLDRATEAFF.